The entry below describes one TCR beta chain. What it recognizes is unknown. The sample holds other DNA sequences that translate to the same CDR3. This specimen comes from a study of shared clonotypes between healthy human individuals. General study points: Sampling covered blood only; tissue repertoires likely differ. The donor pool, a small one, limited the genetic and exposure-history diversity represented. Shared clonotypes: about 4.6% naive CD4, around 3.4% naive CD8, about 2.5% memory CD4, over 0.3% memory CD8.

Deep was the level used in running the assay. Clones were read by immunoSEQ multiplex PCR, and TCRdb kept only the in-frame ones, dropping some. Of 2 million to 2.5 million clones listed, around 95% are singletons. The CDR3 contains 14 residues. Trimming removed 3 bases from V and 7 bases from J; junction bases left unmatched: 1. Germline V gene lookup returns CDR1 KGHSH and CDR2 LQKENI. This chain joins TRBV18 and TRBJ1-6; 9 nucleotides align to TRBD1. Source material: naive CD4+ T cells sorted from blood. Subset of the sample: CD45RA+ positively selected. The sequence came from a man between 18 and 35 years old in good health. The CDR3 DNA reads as TGTGCCAGCTCACCGGGACAGGGAAATTCACCCCTCCACTTT. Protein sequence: CASSPGQGNSPLHF.